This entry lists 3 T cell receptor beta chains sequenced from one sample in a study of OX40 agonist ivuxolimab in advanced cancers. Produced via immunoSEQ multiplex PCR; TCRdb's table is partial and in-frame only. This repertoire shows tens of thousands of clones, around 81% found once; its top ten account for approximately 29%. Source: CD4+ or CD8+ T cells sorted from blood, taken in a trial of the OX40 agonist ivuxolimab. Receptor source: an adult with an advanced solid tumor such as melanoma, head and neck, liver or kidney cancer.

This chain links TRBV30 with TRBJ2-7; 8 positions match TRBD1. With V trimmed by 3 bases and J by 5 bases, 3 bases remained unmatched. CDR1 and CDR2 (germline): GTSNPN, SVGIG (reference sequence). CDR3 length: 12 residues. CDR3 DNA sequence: TGTGCCTGGAGGGACAGGGTACACGAGCAGTACTTC. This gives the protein CAWRDRVHEQYF.

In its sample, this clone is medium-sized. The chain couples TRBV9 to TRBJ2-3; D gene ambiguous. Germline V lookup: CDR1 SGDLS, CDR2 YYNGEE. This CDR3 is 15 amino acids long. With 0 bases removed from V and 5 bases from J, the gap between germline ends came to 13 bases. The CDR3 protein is CASSVAGIEGDTQYF. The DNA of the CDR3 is TGTGCCAGCAGCGTAGCTGGAATAGAAGGAGATACGCAGTATTTT.

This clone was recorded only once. The CDR3 region is CAGYDLGNEKLFF. CDR3 nucleotides: TGTGCCGGCTATGATCTCGGGAATGAAAAACTGTTTTTT. This rearrangement joins TRBV30 to TRBJ1-4, with no clear D. In germline, CDR1 is GTSNPN, CDR2 SVGIG (reference sequence). This CDR3 is built from 13 residues. Trimming shortened V by 8 bases and J by 5 bases, and 15 bases separated the two germline ends.